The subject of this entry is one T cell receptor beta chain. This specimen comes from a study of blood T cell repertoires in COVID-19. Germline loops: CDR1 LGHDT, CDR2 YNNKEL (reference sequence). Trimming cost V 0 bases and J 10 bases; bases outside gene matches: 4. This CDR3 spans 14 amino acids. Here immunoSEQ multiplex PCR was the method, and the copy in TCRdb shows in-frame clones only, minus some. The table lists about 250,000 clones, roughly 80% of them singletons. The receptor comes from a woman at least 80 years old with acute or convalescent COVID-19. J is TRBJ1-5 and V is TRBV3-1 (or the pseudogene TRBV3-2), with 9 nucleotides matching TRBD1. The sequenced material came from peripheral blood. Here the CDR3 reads CASSQEVGQGPQHF. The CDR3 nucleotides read TGTGCCAGCAGCCAAGAGGTGGGACAGGGCCCCCAGCATTTT.